The 3 T cell receptor beta chains below all came from one sample that was sequenced in a study of Ad26.COV2.S vaccination and SARS-CoV-2 variants. Treatment: 19 received Ad26.COV2.S at low or high dose, single or two shots; 5 received placebo; per-sample allocation not given. Sampling was done on day 63 after the first vaccine or placebo injection. The repertoire was sequenced with immunoSEQ multiplex PCR; TCRdb's copy has only in-frame clones and lacks some. The sample lists about 440,000 clones; around 90% were seen once. This specimen was peripheral blood, taken in a trial of Ad26.COV2.S vaccine versus placebo. The source is a person between 18 and 65 years old who received the Ad26.COV2.S COVID-19 vaccine or a placebo.

This clone was seen once. The gene calls are TRBV9 and TRBJ2-1; D may correspond to TRBD1 or TRBD2 (5 bases each). Germline CDR1 reads SGDLS; CDR2 reads YYNGEE. V lost 0 bases and J lost 12, with 19 bases in between. The CDR3 is 15 amino acids. The CDR3 sequence: CASSVDGSRGTRQFF. CDR3 nucleotide sequence: TGTGCCAGCAGCGTAGATGGTAGTAGGGGCACTAGGCAGTTCTTC.

The rearrangement joins TRBV9 to TRBJ2-3; 8 positions match TRBD1. There are 14 residues in the CDR3. In germline, CDR1 is SGDLS, CDR2 YYNGEE. Unmatched junction bases numbered 4, after V lost 4 bases and J lost 3 bases. The DNA for the CDR3 is TGTGCCAGCAGCAAGACAGGGGTGACAGATACGCAGTATTTT. Translated: CASSKTGVTDTQYF.

The gene calls are TRBV14 and TRBJ2-1, with 9 bases aligning to TRBD2. The germline CDR1 and CDR2 sequences are SGHDN and FVKESK. The ends lost 5 bases at V and 1 base at J; junction bases unmatched: 15. CDR3 length: 19 residues. Here the CDR3 reads CASSNAGLAGRVSYNEQFF. The DNA for the CDR3 is TGTGCCAGCAGCAACGCGGGTCTAGCGGGAAGGGTGTCCTACAATGAGCAGTTCTTC.